Sequencing of this TCR beta chain was carried out in a study of human T cells and chemical hapten exposure. The study, taken as a whole, reports: In comparison with controls, expanded TCRs gave rise to a significantly larger number of large CDR3 similarity clusters. After DPC sensitization, TCRs above 1 in 1000 frequency showed no change. All donors were alopecia patients, so their immunity may differ from that of healthy people.

This clonotype was seen a handful of times. The target antigen is unknown. Looked up from germline, CDR1 is SEHNR and CDR2 is FQNEAQ (reference sequence). The V gene lost 4 bases and the J gene lost 3 bases, with 9 bases spanning the gap. This CDR3 has 13 amino acids. The time point was: patch test 2, 6 weeks after DPC sensitization. Treatment meaning: therapeutic diphenylcyclopropenone sensitization with weekly scalp DPC. Within the library, unique molecular identifiers were attached to each individual cDNA molecule. TCRdb processed the RACE reads anew with MiXCR; each CDR3 protein has one entry. The table lists just over 350,000 distinct CDR3 sequences, around 6% of them singletons.

The sample in question was whole blood, obtained in connection with sensitization to the hapten diphenylcyclopropenone (DPC). The sequence was obtained from a woman between 18 and 29 years old with alopecia areata. Some clones in this sample may be carry-over from other donors' samples. The J gene is TRBJ1-1, the V gene TRBV7-9; D is unclear. CDR3 bases: TGTGCCAGCAGCTCCTGGGCGGACACTGAAGCTTTCTTT. It yields the protein CASSSWADTEAFF.